Following are 9 T cell receptor beta chains from one sample sequenced in a study of OX40 agonist ivuxolimab in advanced cancers. The method was the immunoSEQ multiplex PCR assay. TCRdb re-hosts the immuneACCESS table, in-frame sequences only. Its copies lack some clones; in the studies checked, an unresolved V gene accounts for under half of them, and the cause for the rest is not known. The sample table holds around 76,000 clones, of which 94% were seen once. The leading ten clones occupy over 20% of the sample. Sequencing used CD4+ or CD8+ T cells sorted from blood, obtained in a trial of the OX40 agonist ivuxolimab. These receptors originate from an adult with an advanced solid tumor such as melanoma, head and neck, liver or kidney cancer.

The chain uses TRBV27 and TRBJ2-1; 9 nucleotides match TRBD2. J gave up 6 bases and V 5 bases, and 5 bases lay outside the gene matches. The CDR3 is made up of 14 amino acids. CDR1 and CDR2 from the germline V gene are MNHEY and SMNVEV (reference sequence). CDR3 DNA: TGTGCCAGCAGTATAGCGGGAGAGGTCAATGAGCAGTTCTTC. This translates into CASSIAGEVNEQFF.

This chain joins TRBV7-2 and TRBJ1-5; perhaps TRBD1 as D (6 bases). The CDR3 is made up of 15 amino acids. Germline CDR1 reads SGHTA; CDR2 reads FQGNSA. Trimming left V 1 base short and J 6 bases short, with 13 bases between. The CDR3 is CASSLGGRGIQPQHF. The CDR3 DNA sequence: TGTGCCAGCAGCTTAGGGGGGCGAGGGATTCAGCCCCAGCATTTT.

This chain joins TRBV2 and TRBJ2-2, with D tentatively TRBD2 (7 bases). Germline-derived CDR1 and CDR2 are SNHLY and FYNNEI. V gave up 7 bases and J gave up 0 bases, with 18 bases separating them. This CDR3 comprises 17 residues. CDR3 residues: CASNWGGPDPNTGELFF. In DNA, the CDR3 is TGTGCCAGCAATTGGGGGGGGCCGGACCCGAACACCGGGGAGCTGTTTTTT.

The V and J genes are TRBV28 and TRBJ2-7; D could derive from TRBD1 or TRBD2 (5 bases each). Germline CDR1 MDHEN, CDR2 SYDVKM. V was clipped by 5 bases and J by 2 bases, with 13 bases between them. The CDR3 has 14 amino acids. The CDR3 sequence: CASSPRDLTYEQYF. CDR3 coding DNA: TGTGCCAGCAGTCCCCGGGACCTTACCTACGAGCAGTACTTC.

The rearrangement links TRBV5-1 to TRBJ2-7, with D possibly TRBD1 on 6 matching bases. This CDR3 is built from 14 residues. Germline-derived CDR1 and CDR2 are SGHRS and YFSETQ. Trimming cost V 4 bases and J 6 bases, with 17 bases left between them. The CDR3 bases are TGCGCCAGCAGCGGAACAGGGATACGGTTCGAGCAGTACTTC. Amino acids: CASSGTGIRFEQYF. Full variable domain (remainder filled in from reference TRBV5-1 and TRBJ2-7): KAGVTQTPRYLIKTRGQQVTLSCSPISGHRSVSWYQQTPGQGLQFLFEYFSETQRNKGNFPGRFSGRQFSNSRSEMNVSTLELGDSALYLCASSGTGIRFEQYFGPGTRLTVT.

Here the CDR3 reads CASFPGQVVRNTEAFF. The CDR3 bases are TGTGCCAGTTTCCCGGGACAGGTGGTAAGGAACACTGAAGCTTTCTTT. The rearrangement uses TRBV27 and TRBJ1-1; TRBD1 agrees at 8 bases. J was trimmed by 1 base and V by 9 bases; bases with no gene match: 13. The CDR3 extends over 16 amino acids. Germline CDR1 and CDR2: MNHEY and SMNVEV (reference sequence).

This clone occurred once. The V gene is TRBV27, the J gene TRBJ2-3; 14 positions match TRBD2. This CDR3 is 19 amino acids long. J gave up 1 base and V 9 bases, and 15 bases lay outside the gene matches. CDR1 MNHEY and CDR2 SMNVEV come from the germline V gene (reference sequence). The CDR3 reads CASHRSGTSGSWGTDTQYF. CDR3 sequence (DNA): TGTGCCAGTCACCGCTCCGGGACTAGCGGGAGTTGGGGCACAGATACGCAGTATTTT.

The chain joins TRBV19 to TRBJ2-7; D may correspond to TRBD1 or TRBD2 (6 bases each). The CDR3 spans 15 residues. CDR1 and CDR2 from the germline V gene are LNHDA and SQIVND (reference sequence). V was trimmed by 1 base and J by 2 bases, leaving 12 bases between them. In DNA, the CDR3 is TGTGCCAGTAGTATAGCCGGGGGCGGGACCTACGAGCAGTACTTC. It encodes CASSIAGGGTYEQYF.

This clone was seen only once. The chain is built from TRBV18 and TRBJ2-1; tentatively, D is TRBD1 (5 bases). Germline CDR1 KGHSH, CDR2 LQKENI. The CDR3 spans 13 residues. Trimming cost V 0 bases and J 8 bases, with 8 bases left between them. The CDR3 is CASSPPIGDEQFF. CDR3 sequence (DNA): TGTGCCAGCTCACCACCGATAGGGGATGAGCAGTTCTTC.